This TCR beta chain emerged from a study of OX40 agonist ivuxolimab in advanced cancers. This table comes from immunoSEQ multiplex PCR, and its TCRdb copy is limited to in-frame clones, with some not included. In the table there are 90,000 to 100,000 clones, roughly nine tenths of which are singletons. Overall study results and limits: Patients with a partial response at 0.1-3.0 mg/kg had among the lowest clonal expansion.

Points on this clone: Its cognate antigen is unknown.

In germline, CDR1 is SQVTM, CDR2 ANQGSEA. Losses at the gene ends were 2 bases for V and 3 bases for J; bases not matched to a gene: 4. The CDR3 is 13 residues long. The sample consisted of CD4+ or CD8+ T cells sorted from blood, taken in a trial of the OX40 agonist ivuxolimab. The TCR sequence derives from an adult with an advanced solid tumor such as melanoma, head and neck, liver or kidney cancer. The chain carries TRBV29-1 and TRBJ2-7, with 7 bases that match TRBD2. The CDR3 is CSVEKGGGYEQYF. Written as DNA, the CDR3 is TGCAGCGTTGAAAAGGGCGGGGGCTACGAGCAGTACTTC.